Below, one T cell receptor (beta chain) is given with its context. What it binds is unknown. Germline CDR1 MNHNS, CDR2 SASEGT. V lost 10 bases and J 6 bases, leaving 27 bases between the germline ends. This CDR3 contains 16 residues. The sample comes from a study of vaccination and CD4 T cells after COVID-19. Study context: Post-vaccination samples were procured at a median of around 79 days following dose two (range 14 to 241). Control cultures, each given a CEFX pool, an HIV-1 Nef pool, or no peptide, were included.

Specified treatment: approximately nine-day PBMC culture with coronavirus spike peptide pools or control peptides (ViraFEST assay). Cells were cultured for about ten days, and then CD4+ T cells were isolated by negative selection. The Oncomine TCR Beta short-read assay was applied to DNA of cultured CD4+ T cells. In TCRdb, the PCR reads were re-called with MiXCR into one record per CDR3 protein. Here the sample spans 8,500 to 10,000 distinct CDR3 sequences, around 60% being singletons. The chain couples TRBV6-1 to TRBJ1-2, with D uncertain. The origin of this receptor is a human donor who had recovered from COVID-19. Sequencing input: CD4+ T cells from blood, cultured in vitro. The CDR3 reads CATLDPGYPPAHGYTF. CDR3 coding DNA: TGTGCCACCCTCGATCCCGGGTATCCCCCCGCCCATGGCTACACCTTC.